Below, 2 T cell receptor beta chains from the same sample are listed, as sequenced in a study of T-cell memory formation after mild COVID-19. TCRdb recomputed calls from the 5' RACE reads with MiXCR, one row per CDR3 protein. The sample gives around 300,000 distinct CDR3 sequences, roughly 18% of which show up once; more than 20% is in the top ten. Sequencing used PBMCs or a T cell subset sorted from them (not recorded which). The source of these receptors is a man aged 18 to 30 who had mild COVID-19 (a few samples of this study predate the infection). Cell type and time point are not known.

In its sample, this clonotype was seen a few times. The chain carries TRBV6-5 and TRBJ2-1; D unresolved. The V end lost 6 bases, the J end lost 9 bases, and 12 bases lay between the germline ends. The CDR3 spans 12 residues. Germline loops: CDR1 MNHEY, CDR2 SVGAGI. CDR3 loop: CASRPTASEQFF. The CDR3 DNA sequence: TGTGCCAGCAGACCTACCGCCTCTGAGCAGTTCTTC.

The rearrangement joins TRBV3-1 to TRBJ1-3; D gene uncertain. Looked up from germline, CDR1 is LGHDT and CDR2 is YNNKEL (reference sequence). The V gene lost 2 bases and the J gene lost 0 bases, with 8 bases spanning the gap. This CDR3 region has 15 residues. CDR3 in DNA: TGTGCCAGCAGCCAATCGGGCGTCTCTGGAAACACCATATATTTT. It is translated as CASSQSGVSGNTIYF.